Each of the 10 T cell receptor beta chains below was sequenced from the same sample in a study of T cells in tuberculosis. TCRdb keeps only in-frame clones here, not all; method: immunoSEQ multiplex PCR. The sample lists about 30,000 clones, approximately 93% occurring once. What was sequenced was PBMCs. These receptors came from a donor between 10 and 35 years old with latent tuberculosis or without tuberculosis infection.

The chain uses TRBV7-8 and TRBJ2-7; a weak D match, TRBD1 (6 bases). The CDR3 is 14 amino acids. Germline V gene sequence: CDR1 SGHVS, CDR2 FQNEAQ. V was clipped by 0 bases and J by 0 bases, with 6 bases between them. CDR3 sequence reads: CASSLAGGSYEQYF. The DNA of the CDR3 is TGTGCCAGCAGCTTAGCAGGGGGCTCCTACGAGCAGTACTTC.

This clone has a single count. This rearrangement joins TRBV11-2 to TRBJ1-5, with TRBD1 matching 11 bases. Germline V gene data show CDR1 as SGHAT and CDR2 as FQNNGV. V was clipped by 1 base and J by 7 bases; unmatched bases: 3. The CDR3 has 15 amino acids. CDR3 nucleotide sequence: TGTGCCAGCAGCTTAGGGCGGACAGGGGGCCAGCCCCAGCATTTT. It encodes CASSLGRTGGQPQHF.

The gene calls are TRBV4-1 and TRBJ2-7; 12 positions agree with TRBD1. Germline loops: CDR1 MGHRA, CDR2 YSYEKL. This CDR3 is built from 16 residues. Trimming took 1 base from V and 4 from J; bases not matched to a gene: 5. The CDR3 spells CASSQGPGQGAYEQYF. In DNA, the CDR3 is TGCGCCAGCAGCCAAGGTCCGGGACAGGGGGCATACGAGCAGTACTTC.

The DNA for the CDR3 is TGTGCCAGCAGTGACAGGGGCATCTCTGGGGCCAACGTCCTGACTTTC. This encodes CASSDRGISGANVLTF. The chain has TRBV6-4 and TRBJ2-6; D is possibly TRBD1 (5 bases). Germline CDR1 MRHNA, CDR2 SNTAGT. V was shortened by 2 bases and J by 0 bases, with 8 bases between the two germline ends. The CDR3 totals 16 residues.

The chain recombines TRBV7-9 with TRBJ1-4, with TRBD1 matching 9 bases. The CDR3 is 18 residues long. The V gene end was trimmed by 5 bases and the J gene end by 0 bases; junction bases not matched to a gene: 10. Germline CDR1 reads SEHNR; CDR2 reads FQNEAQ (reference sequence). The CDR3 coding sequence is TGTGCCAGCAGCATCCGGGACAGGGAGATAGCAACTAATGAAAAACTGTTTTTT. Encoded protein: CASSIRDREIATNEKLFF. Full variable domain (missing parts from reference TRBV7-9 and TRBJ1-4): DTGVSQNPRHKITKRGQNVTFRCDPISEHNRLYWYRQTLGQGPEFLTYFQNEAQLEKSRLLSDRFSAERPKGSFSTLEIQRTEQGDSAMYLCASSIRDREIATNEKLFFGSGTQLSVL.

The J gene is TRBJ2-3, the V gene TRBV18, with D unresolved. This CDR3 spans 13 amino acids. CDR1 and CDR2 from the germline V gene are KGHSH and LQKENI. V was trimmed by 6 bases and J by 4 bases, leaving 11 bases between them. The CDR3 DNA reads as TGTGCCAGCTCGCCCATTTCAGCAGATACGCAGTATTTT. Translation gives CASSPISADTQYF.

The chain uses TRBV28 and TRBJ2-6; D ambiguous. Germline values: CDR1 MDHEN, CDR2 SYDVKM. The CDR3 extends over 17 amino acids. The V and J ends lost 0 bases and 5 bases respectively, with 14 bases between them. The CDR3 is CASSLWSAARRANVLTF. The CDR3 region has the DNA TGTGCCAGCAGTTTATGGTCGGCGGCTAGGAGGGCCAACGTCCTGACTTTC.

The J gene is TRBJ1-3, the V gene TRBV7-9, with TRBD1 matching over 10 bases. V trimming: 5 bases; J trimming: 8 bases; junction bases outside the gene matches: 12. This CDR3 spans 16 amino acids. Germline V gene sequence: CDR1 SEHNR, CDR2 FQNEAQ (reference sequence). CDR3 protein: CASSPPGQGMMDTIYF. In DNA form, the CDR3 reads TGTGCCAGCAGCCCGCCGGGACAGGGGATGATGGACACCATATATTTT.

CDR3 residues: CASSEWSDSGEQFF. The DNA for the CDR3 is TGTGCCAGCAGTGAATGGTCAGACTCTGGCGAGCAGTTCTTC. V is TRBV25-1 and J is TRBJ2-1; no clear D gene. This CDR3 has 14 amino acids. The germline V gene encodes CDR1 MGHDK and CDR2 SYGVNS. Trimming left V 1 base short and J 10 bases short, with 14 bases between.

V usage is TRBV5-6 and J usage is TRBJ2-1; TRBD2 might be the D (5 bases). The length of the CDR3 is 16 residues. The germline gives CDR1 SGHDT, CDR2 YYEEEE. Trimming cost V 1 base and J 4 bases, with 15 bases left between them. CDR3 region: CASSLRRVGPYNEQFF. In DNA form, the CDR3 reads TGTGCCAGCAGCTTGAGGCGGGTAGGGCCTTACAATGAGCAGTTCTTC. Supplemented by reference TRBV5-6 and TRBJ2-1, the full variable domain reads DAGVTQSPTHLIKTRGQQVTLRCSPKSGHDTVSWYQQALGQGPQFIFQYYEEEERQRGNFPDRFSGHQFPNYSSELNVNALLLGDSALYLCASSLRRVGPYNEQFFGPGTRLTVL.